These 31 T cell receptor beta chains originate from one sample sequenced in a study of T cell changes during pregnancy in multiple sclerosis. Produced via immunoSEQ multiplex PCR; TCRdb's table is partial and in-frame only. This sample has approximately 40,000 clones, with 85% to 95% found just once. The specimen was peripheral blood. Receptors originate from a female donor with multiple sclerosis, enrolled in a pregnancy study.

On this clone itself: One end of the junction varies from germline; a read error may be responsible. The chain employs TRBV7-7 and TRBJ2-7, with 9 positions matching TRBD2. CDR3 size: 16 residues. CDR1 and CDR2 (germline): SSHAT, FNYEAQ (reference sequence). The CDR3 region has the DNA TGTGCTAGCAGCCCCCATGCGGTAGCGGGAGACTACGAGCAGTACTTC. Amino acid sequence: CASSPHAVAGDYEQYF.

This chain connects TRBV6-5 to TRBJ2-7; D unresolved. Trimming cost V 5 bases and J 6 bases, with 11 bases left between them. This CDR3 has 12 residues. CDR1 is MNHEY and CDR2 is SVGAGI in the germline V gene. CDR3 nucleotide sequence: TGTGCCAGCAGTCGTCGTAGTAGCGAGCAGTACTTC. Translated, it gives CASSRRSSEQYF.

V and J are TRBV7-2 and TRBJ2-1; TRBD2 might be the D (6 bases). The germline V gene has CDR1 SGHTA and CDR2 FQGNSA. The CDR3 is 15 residues long. V lost 6 bases to trimming and J lost 0 bases, with 12 bases between them. The CDR3 here is CASRARLVSYNEQFF. DNA of the CDR3: TGTGCCAGCAGGGCGAGACTAGTCTCCTACAATGAGCAGTTCTTC.

V usage is TRBV29-1 and J usage is TRBJ1-1; 8 bases match TRBD1. Germline-derived CDR1 and CDR2 are SQVTM and ANQGSEA. V lost 8 bases to trimming and J lost 1 base; unmatched junction nucleotides: 3. This CDR3 is built from 12 residues. CDR3 sequence (DNA): TGCAGCTTGACAGGGGAGAACACTGAAGCTTTCTTT. Translating gives CSLTGENTEAFF.

The chain links TRBV9 to TRBJ2-3; 12 bases agree with TRBD2. Trimming at V came to 4 bases and at J to 4 bases, leaving 13 bases not matched to a gene. Germline CDR1 is SGDLS and CDR2 is YYNGEE. The CDR3 spans 18 residues. This CDR3 is CASSLPPTSGSSADTQYF. DNA for the CDR3: TGTGCCAGCAGCTTACCCCCGACTAGCGGGAGTAGCGCAGATACGCAGTATTTT.

Here the CDR3 reads CASRGRVGSGANVLTF. CDR3 in DNA: TGTGCCAGCAGGGGCAGGGTAGGCTCTGGGGCCAACGTCCTGACTTTC. The genes are TRBV28 and TRBJ2-6; tentatively, D is TRBD1 (5 bases). V lost 6 bases and J lost 0, with 12 bases in between. Germline CDR1 and CDR2: MDHEN and SYDVKM. The CDR3 length is 16 residues. Filled out from reference TRBV28 and TRBJ2-6, the complete variable domain reads DVKVTQSSRYLVKRTGEKVFLECVQDMDHENMFWYRQDPGLGLRLIYFSYDVKMKEKGDIPEGYSVSREKKERFSLILESASTNQTSMYLCASRGRVGSGANVLTFGAGSRLTVL.

V gene TRBV10-3 combines with J gene TRBJ1-1, with a weak D call TRBD1 (6 bases). The CDR3 contains 12 residues. Germline CDR1 reads ENHRY; CDR2 reads SYGVKD. The germline V and J ends were trimmed by 9 bases and 6 bases, with 14 bases remaining between them. In DNA form, the CDR3 reads TGTGCCATAGGGCAATCAGGGGCTGAAGCTTTCTTT. This codes for CAIGQSGAEAFF.

This sequence joins TRBV2 and TRBJ1-4; D might be TRBD1 (5 bases). Germline CDR1 and CDR2: SNHLY and FYNNEI. This CDR3 is built from 16 residues. V was trimmed by 4 bases and J by 0 bases, leaving 12 bases between them. Here the CDR3 DNA reads TGTGCCAGCAGTGGACAGATTGTGACAACTAATGAAAAACTGTTTTTT. It specifies CASSGQIVTTNEKLFF.

The chain has TRBV7-9 and TRBJ1-2, with D perhaps matching TRBD1 (5 bases). V lost 3 bases and J 7 bases, leaving 12 bases between the germline ends. CDR3 length: 13 amino acids. The germline V gene encodes CDR1 SEHNR and CDR2 FQNEAQ (reference sequence). The CDR3 coding sequence is TGTGCCAGCAGCTTTGGGAGGGACCGTGGCTACACCTTC. It yields the protein CASSFGRDRGYTF.

The chain employs TRBV11-1 and TRBJ2-1, with a possible D match to TRBD1 (5 bases). Germline V gene lookup returns CDR1 SGHAT and CDR2 FQDESV (reference sequence). This CDR3 is built from 12 residues. Trimming removed 0 bases at V and 11 bases at J, with 8 bases between. The CDR3 loop is CASSLAGEKQFF. The CDR3 region has the DNA TGTGCCAGCAGCTTAGCAGGGGAAAAGCAGTTCTTC.

V and J are TRBV5-4 and TRBJ1-1; D possibly corresponds to TRBD1 (6 bases). Germline CDR1 and CDR2: SGHNT and YYREEE (reference sequence). The CDR3 covers 14 residues. V was clipped by 6 bases and J by 1 base, with 13 bases between them. The CDR3 coding sequence is TGTGCCAGCACAGACAGGATGAAGAACACTGAAGCTTTCTTT. Amino acid sequence: CASTDRMKNTEAFF. The entire variable domain, with the rest obtained from reference TRBV5-4 and TRBJ1-1, is as follows: ETGVTQSPTHLIKTRGQQVTLRCSSQSGHNTVSWYQQALGQGPQFIFQYYREEENGRGNFPPRFSGLQFPNYSSELNVNALELDDSALYLCASTDRMKNTEAFFGQGTRLTVV.

The V call is TRBV10-3, the J call TRBJ2-5, with D possibly called TRBD1 or TRBD2 (5 bases each). The CDR3 covers 16 residues. Germline CDR1 and CDR2: ENHRY and SYGVKD. The germline V and J ends were trimmed by 3 bases and 5 bases, with 19 bases remaining between them. Here the CDR3 DNA reads TGTGCCATCAGTGAATCCCGCGGGCAGGGTTTGGAGACCCAGTACTTC. It translates to CAISESRGQGLETQYF.

V usage is TRBV30 and J usage is TRBJ2-6, with 9 bases identical to TRBD1. With V trimmed by 4 bases and J by 0 bases, 4 bases remained unmatched. The CDR3 is 16 residues long. The germline V gene encodes CDR1 GTSNPN and CDR2 SVGIG (reference sequence). CDR3 coding DNA: TGTGCCTGGAAGAAGACAGGGGGCTCTGGGGCCAACGTCCTGACTTTC. This codes for CAWKKTGGSGANVLTF.

The chain employs TRBV13 and TRBJ1-3, with a possible D match to TRBD1 (6 bases). Per the germline V gene, CDR1 is PRHDT and CDR2 is FYEKMQ (reference sequence). The CDR3 contains 15 residues. Trimming removed 1 base at V and 4 bases at J, with 11 bases between. The CDR3 protein is CASSLAGGPGNTIYF. In DNA form, the CDR3 reads TGTGCCAGCAGCTTAGCGGGGGGGCCAGGAAACACCATATATTTT.

The chain has TRBV5-4 and TRBJ1-2, with a tentative D call TRBD1 (5 bases). The CDR3 has 14 amino acids. CDR1 is SGHNT and CDR2 is YYREEE in the germline V gene (reference sequence). The V end lost 4 bases, the J end lost 3 bases, and 13 bases lay between the germline ends. Written as DNA, the CDR3 is TGTGCCAGCAGCCTGGGGGGGTACGACTATGGCTACACCTTC. This sequence encodes CASSLGGYDYGYTF.

This chain uses TRBV19 with TRBJ1-4; a possible D gene is TRBD1 (6 bases). The V end was cut by 5 bases, the J end by 3 bases, with 13 bases between. Per the germline V gene, CDR1 is LNHDA and CDR2 is SQIVND (reference sequence). This CDR3 is built from 15 residues. As DNA, the CDR3 is TGTGCCAGTAGTGGTTCGGGGGCCTCTAATGAAAAACTGTTTTTT. Translation: CASSGSGASNEKLFF.

The rearrangement joins TRBV28 to TRBJ1-2; TRBD1 matches at 9 bases. CDR1 is MDHEN, CDR2 SYDVKM, per germline. The CDR3 loop spans 17 amino acids. With V trimmed by 6 bases and J by 2 bases, 13 bases remained unmatched. CDR3 amino acids: CASSVLAYRGRNYGYTF. For the CDR3, the DNA is TGTGCCAGCAGCGTCTTGGCATACAGGGGGCGAAACTATGGCTACACCTTC.

A single count supports this clone. The chain links TRBV4-3 to TRBJ2-7; TRBD2 is a possible D gene (5 bases). Trimming left V 0 bases short and J 5 bases short, with 23 bases between. The germline V gene has CDR1 LGHNA and CDR2 YSLEER. This CDR3 is 18 amino acids long. The CDR3 DNA reads as TGCGCCAGCAGCCAAGAAGGAGGAGCCCAAATAGCGACGGACGAGCAGTACTTC. Protein sequence: CASSQEGGAQIATDEQYF.

The chain joins TRBV11-2 to TRBJ2-1, with 9 bases that match TRBD1. This CDR3 region has 17 residues. The V and J ends lost 4 bases and 8 bases, in that order; junction bases with no gene match: 15. Germline V gene lookup returns CDR1 SGHAT and CDR2 FQNNGV. The DNA of the CDR3 is TGTGCCAGCAGCTCAAACTCGGGACAGGGATTGGGCGATGAGCAGTTCTTC. Translated, it gives CASSSNSGQGLGDEQFF. Based on the CDR3 plus reference TRBV11-2 and TRBJ2-1, the full variable domain is EAGVAQSPRYKIIEKRQSVAFWCNPISGHATLYWYQQILGQGPKLLIQFQNNGVVDDSQLPKDRFSAERLKGVDSTLKIQPAKLEDSAVYLCASSSNSGQGLGDEQFFGPGTRLTVL.

The V gene is TRBV25-1, the J gene TRBJ2-2; 8 nucleotides match TRBD1. The V and J ends lost 3 bases and 3 bases, in that order; junction bases with no gene match: 0. The CDR3 runs 14 residues. Germline V gives CDR1 MGHDK, CDR2 SYGVNS. CDR3 DNA: TGTGCCAGCAGTGAGGACAGGGACACCGGGGAGCTGTTTTTT. It encodes CASSEDRDTGELFF.

The chain combines TRBV11-1 with TRBJ2-7; D gene uncertain. Trimming left V 3 bases short and J 3 bases short, with 9 bases between. Looked up from germline, CDR1 is SGHAT and CDR2 is FQDESV (reference sequence). This CDR3 spans 13 amino acids. DNA of the CDR3: TGTGCCAGCAGCTTGTACGGAGACTACGAGCAGTACTTC. Its translation: CASSLYGDYEQYF. Combining the CDR3 with reference TRBV11-1 and TRBJ2-7 gives the whole variable domain EAEVAQSPRYKITEKSQAVAFWCDPISGHATLYWYRQILGQGPELLVQFQDESVVDDSQLPKDRFSAERLKGVDSTLKIQPAELGDSAMYLCASSLYGDYEQYFGPGTRLTVT.

The V gene is TRBV4-1, the J gene TRBJ2-7, with 9 bases that match TRBD1. This CDR3 has 16 residues. Germline CDR1 is MGHRA and CDR2 is YSYEKL. After removal of 0 bases from V and 0 bases from J, the junction contained 3 bases not matched to a gene. CDR3 amino acids: CASSQEGTGPSYEQYF. CDR3 sequence (DNA): TGCGCCAGCAGCCAAGAAGGGACAGGGCCCTCCTACGAGCAGTACTTC.

This clone appeared a single time. The chain employs TRBV6-5 and TRBJ1-1; tentatively, D is TRBD1 (6 bases). Per germline, CDR1 MNHEY and CDR2 SVGAGI. V was trimmed by 4 bases and J by 5 bases, leaving 20 bases between them. CDR3 size: 16 residues. The CDR3 DNA follows: TGTGCCAGCAGTTCGAGAAGGGGGGCTGGCGGTACTGAAGCTTTCTTT. This encodes CASSSRRGAGGTEAFF.

The chain links TRBV5-1 to TRBJ1-1; 8 bases match TRBD1. Germline CDR1 SGHRS, CDR2 YFSETQ. This CDR3 contains 14 residues. Trimming removed 3 bases from V and 8 bases from J; junction bases left unmatched: 9. The CDR3 spells CASSSRTGTGEAFF. As DNA, the CDR3 is TGCGCCAGCAGCTCAAGAACCGGGACAGGCGAAGCTTTCTTT.

A remark on this clone: Other nucleotide sequences in the sample specify the same CDR3. This chain joins TRBV5-1 and TRBJ1-1; 7 bases match TRBD1. With V trimmed by 1 base and J by 4 bases, 1 base remained unmatched. From germline, CDR1 is SGHRS and CDR2 YFSETQ. This CDR3 has 13 residues. Written as DNA, the CDR3 is TGCGCCAGCAGCTTGCAGGGGGGCACTGAAGCTTTCTTT. It translates to CASSLQGGTEAFF.

The rearrangement uses TRBV14 and TRBJ1-2; 7 positions match TRBD1. Germline V lookup: CDR1 SGHDN, CDR2 FVKESK. The CDR3 spans 13 residues. The trim removed 4 bases at V and 3 bases at J, leaving 2 bases unmatched. CDR3 bases: TGTGCCAGCAGCCCTGGGACAGACTATGGCTACACCTTC. Protein product: CASSPGTDYGYTF.

CDR3 residues: CASSEASGRGTRGDEQYF. CDR3 coding DNA: TGTGCCAGCAGTGAAGCCTCAGGGCGGGGGACTAGGGGCGACGAGCAGTACTTC. The chain recombines TRBV6-1 with TRBJ2-7, with 8 bases aligning to TRBD2. This CDR3 comprises 18 residues. The ends lost 0 bases at V and 5 bases at J; junction bases unmatched: 15. Germline assignment: CDR1 MNHNS and CDR2 SASEGT.

The chain joins TRBV18 to TRBJ2-2; TRBD1 agrees at 7 bases. Germline lookup yields CDR1 KGHSH and CDR2 LQKENI. The CDR3 spans 16 residues. V gave up 0 bases and J gave up 6 bases; unmatched junction bases: 7. The CDR3 DNA sequence: TGTGCCAGCTCACCACCGGAACAGGGGCGGGCCGGGGAGCTGTTTTTT. This codes for CASSPPEQGRAGELFF.

The chain joins TRBV7-9 to TRBJ2-6, with D unclear. V shed 2 bases and J shed 1 base, with 6 bases lying between them. Germline V lookup: CDR1 SEHNR, CDR2 FQNEAQ (reference sequence). This CDR3 has 15 residues. DNA of the CDR3: TGTGCCAGCAGCTTAAGGCCTTCTGGGGCCAACGTCCTGACTTTC. Translating gives CASSLRPSGANVLTF.

This clone was counted once. This rearrangement joins TRBV29-1 to TRBJ2-7; tentative D call: TRBD1 (6 bases). Per germline, CDR1 SQVTM and CDR2 ANQGSEA. The CDR3 is made up of 14 amino acids. Trimming stripped 5 bases from V and 0 bases from J, with 14 bases between. In nucleotides, the CDR3 is TGCAGCGTTCGGACAGCCCTCGACTCCTACGAGCAGTACTTC. This translates into CSVRTALDSYEQYF.

The rearrangement links TRBV7-2 to TRBJ2-2; no firm D call. Germline values: CDR1 SGHTA, CDR2 FQGNSA. CDR3 size: 12 residues. Trimming pared 6 bases from V and 7 bases from J, leaving 9 bases between. CDR3 coding DNA: TGTGCCAGCAGTTCCTACCACGGGGAGCTGTTTTTT. As protein: CASSSYHGELFF.